This TCR beta chain derives from a study of cytomegalovirus exposure and HLA in healthy donors. Notes on this clone: Its antigen is unknown.

Study results and limitations: In vitro work confirmed that a few CMV-associated chains recognize CMV antigens. Researchers catalogued around 150 TCR beta chains as cytomegalovirus-associated. Across all donors, roughly uniform sequencing depth was an assumption of the presence/absence analyses. V- and J-gene trimming in TCR beta was tied to a missense DCLRE1C variant by an analysis performed later.

PCR amplification relied on 60 Vbeta primers (plus 13 Jbeta primers). Sequencing used immunoSEQ multiplex PCR; TCRdb keeps in-frame clones, though not all of them. Of 100,000 to 150,000 clones detected, over 60% appear once; the ten largest clones hold over 10%. There are 15 residues in the CDR3. The germline V gene encodes CDR1 SGHRS and CDR2 YFSETQ. V lost 0 bases, J lost 4 bases, and 11 bases lay in between. This chain links TRBV5-1 with TRBJ2-1; D uncertain. The source of this sequence is a woman between 35 and 50 years old in good health and CMV-seropositive. The sample comprised PBMCs. The CDR3 coding sequence is TGCGCCAGCAGCTTGGCGGTAGCCACTTACAATGAGCAGTTCTTC. This sequence encodes CASSLAVATYNEQFF.